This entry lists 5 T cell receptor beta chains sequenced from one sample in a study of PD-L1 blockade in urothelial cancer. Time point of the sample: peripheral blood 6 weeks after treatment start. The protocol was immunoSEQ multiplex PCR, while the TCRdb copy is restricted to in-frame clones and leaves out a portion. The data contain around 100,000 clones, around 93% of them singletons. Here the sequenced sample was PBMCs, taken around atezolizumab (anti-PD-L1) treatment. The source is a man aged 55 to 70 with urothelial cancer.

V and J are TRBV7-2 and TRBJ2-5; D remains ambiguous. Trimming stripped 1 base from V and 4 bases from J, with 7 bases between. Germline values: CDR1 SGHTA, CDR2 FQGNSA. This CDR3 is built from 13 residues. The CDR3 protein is CASSLGLGETQYF. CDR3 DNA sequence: TGTGCCAGCAGCTTAGGCCTAGGAGAGACCCAGTACTTC. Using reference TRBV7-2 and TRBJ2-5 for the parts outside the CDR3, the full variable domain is GAGVSQSPSNKVTEKGKDVELRCDPISGHTALYWYRQSLGQGLEFLIYFQGNSAPDKSGLPSDRFSAERTGGSVSTLTIQRTQQEDSAVYLCASSLGLGETQYFGPGTRLLVL.

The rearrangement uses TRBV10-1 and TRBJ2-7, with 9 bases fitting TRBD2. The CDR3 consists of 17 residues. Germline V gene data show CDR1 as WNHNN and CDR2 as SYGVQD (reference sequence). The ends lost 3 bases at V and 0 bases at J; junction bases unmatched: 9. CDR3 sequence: CASSDSSGGPSSYEQYF. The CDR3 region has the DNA TGCGCCAGCAGTGATAGTAGCGGGGGCCCAAGCTCCTACGAGCAGTACTTC.

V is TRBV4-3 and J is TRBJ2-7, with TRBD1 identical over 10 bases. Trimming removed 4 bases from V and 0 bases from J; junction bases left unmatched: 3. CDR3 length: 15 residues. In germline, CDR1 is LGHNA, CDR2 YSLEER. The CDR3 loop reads CASSLGTGASYEQYF. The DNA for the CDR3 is TGCGCCAGCAGCCTCGGGACAGGGGCCTCCTACGAGCAGTACTTC.

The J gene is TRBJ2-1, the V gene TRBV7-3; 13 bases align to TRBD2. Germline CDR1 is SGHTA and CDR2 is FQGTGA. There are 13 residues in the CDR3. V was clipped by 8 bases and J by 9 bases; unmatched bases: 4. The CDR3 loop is CASRTSGSSEQFF. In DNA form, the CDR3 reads TGTGCCAGCCGGACTAGCGGGAGTAGTGAGCAGTTCTTC.

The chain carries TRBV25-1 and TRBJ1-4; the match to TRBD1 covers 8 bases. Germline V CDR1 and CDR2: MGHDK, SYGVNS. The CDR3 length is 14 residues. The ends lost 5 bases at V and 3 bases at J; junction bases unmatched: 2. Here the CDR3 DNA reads TGTGCCAGCAGTAAACAGGGGGCTAATGAAAAACTGTTTTTT. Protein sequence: CASSKQGANEKLFF.